These T cell receptor beta chains were read from a single sample in a study of T cells in Graves' hyperthyroidism and ophthalmopathy. Each CDR3 protein is one row after TCRdb ran MiXCR on the multiplex PCR reads. Of around 660,000 distinct CDR3 sequences detected, roughly 46% appear once; the ten largest clones hold about 7%. The sequenced material came from peripheral blood or thyroid tissue (not recorded which). The receptors here all came from an adult man with Graves' disease, either hyperthyroidism or ophthalmopathy (not recorded which). The conserved cysteine and the conserved F or W are not part of the CDR3 here. Fields, in order: V gene, clone size, J gene, CDR3 protein. Clone size, where shown, is once, few, many, or a class for clones that have expanded.

V: TRBV12-3/TRBV12-4; size: many; J: TRBJ1-1; CDR3: ASSLGGWTEAF
V: TRBV7-3; size: -; J: TRBJ1-4; CDR3: ASSQGNGGLNEKLF
V: TRBV5-6; size: few; J: TRBJ1-6; CDR3: ASSWDRAMNSPLH
V: TRBV20-1; size: -; J: TRBJ2-5; CDR3: SADTGGLQETQY
V: TRBV19; size: -; J: TRBJ1-4; CDR3: ASSTSQGAVYEKLF
V: TRBV5-1; size: -; J: TRBJ1-6; CDR3: ASSLAPQGQPINSPLH
V: TRBV19; size: few; J: TRBJ2-2; CDR3: ASSTGRANTGELF
V: TRBV29-1; size: -; J: TRBJ2-2; CDR3: SVPGTGGAGELF
V: TRBV2; size: -; J: TRBJ2-7; CDR3: ASSFFVGSWEQY
V: TRBV19; size: -; J: TRBJ2-2; CDR3: ASSIGEWELF
V: TRBV15; size: -; J: TRBJ1-1; CDR3: ATNRDRGATEAF